The entry below describes one TCR beta chain. Its matching antigen is unknown. The data stem from a study of T cell responses to AZD1222 COVID-19 vaccine. Regarding the study as a whole: Dominant at 160-218 and 743-854, vaccine-associated CD4 TCRs also spanned spike. There were repertoire samples only from the period after the peak T cell response. Donors skewed white British and female; clonal diversity was possibly underestimated.

TCRdb's copy holds only in-frame clones and misses some; the assay was immunoSEQ multiplex PCR. The table includes roughly 100,000 clones, over 85% detected once. This clonotype was obtained from an adult in good health. Sequenced here: peripheral blood, sampled on day 0 of AZD1222 vaccination.

The CDR3 sequence: CASSSGSTDTQYF. The CDR3 nucleotides read TGTGCCAGCAGCTCCGGGAGTACGGATACGCAGTATTTT. The rearrangement links TRBV7-8 to TRBJ2-3; D may be TRBD2 (6 bases). In germline, CDR1 is SGHVS, CDR2 FQNEAQ. CDR3 length: 13 residues. V gave up 4 bases and J gave up 6 bases, with 11 bases separating them.